This is a list of T cell receptor beta chains from one sample in a study of T cell changes during pregnancy in multiple sclerosis. Data came from immunoSEQ multiplex PCR; TCRdb stores just in-frame clones and leaves some out. The sample carries about 89,000 clones, nearly 95% recorded once. Source: peripheral blood, taken after pregnancy. The source of these receptors is a female donor in good health, enrolled as a control in a pregnancy study. Both conserved end residues are part of each CDR3. Fields, in order: CDR3 protein, CDR3 DNA, V gene, clone size, D gene, J gene. A D gene is named only where the DNA matches it firmly. Some rows mark clone size as missing; the rest say once, few, many or name a class of expanded clone.

CASSTLGGVVEQYF TGTGCCAGTAGTACGCTGGGAGGGGTCGTGGAGCAGTACTTC TRBV19 few TRBD2 TRBJ2-7
CASSLGQQETQYF TGCGCCAGCAGCCTTGGACAGCAAGAGACCCAGTACTTC TRBV5-1 . . TRBJ2-5
CASSLYPLPSSYNEQFF TGTGCCAGCAGTTTATACCCCCTCCCGAGCTCCTACAATGAGCAGTTCTTC TRBV27 . . TRBJ2-1
CASSENRNTEAFF TGTGCCAGCAGTGAAAACAGAAACACTGAAGCTTTCTTT TRBV2 . . TRBJ1-1
CASSLTSGYNEQFF TGTGCCAGCAGTTTGACTAGCGGGTACAATGAGCAGTTCTTC TRBV27 . TRBD2 TRBJ2-1
CATSRDRSGALTQYF TGTGCCACCAGCAGAGATCGGAGCGGGGCATTGACCCAGTACTTC TRBV15 . TRBD2 TRBJ2-5
CASSLEQFNSPLHF TGCGCCAGCAGCTTGGAACAGTTTAATTCACCCCTCCACTTT TRBV5-1 . . TRBJ1-6
CASIQRGSSEQFF TGTGCCAGCATCCAGCGGGGGAGCAGTGAGCAGTTCTTC TRBV2 once TRBD2 TRBJ2-1
CASSLLLSYNEQFF TGTGCCAGCAGTTTACTCCTCTCCTACAATGAGCAGTTCTTC TRBV27 . . TRBJ2-1
CASSMDSREQFF TGCGCCAGCAGCATGGACAGCCGTGAGCAGTTCTTC TRBV5-1 . . TRBJ2-1
CASSEVGEPYGYTF TGTGCCAGCAGTGAAGTGGGAGAGCCCTATGGCTACACCTTC TRBV6-1 . . TRBJ1-2
CASSSRGGASGSTSYEQYF TGTGCTAGCAGCTCTCGGGGGGGGGCCAGCGGGAGCACCTCCTACGAGCAGTACTTC TRBV7-7 . TRBD2 TRBJ2-7
CASSSIAQEAYEQYF TGTGCCAGCAGCTCGATCGCCCAGGAAGCCTACGAGCAGTACTTC TRBV5-4 . . TRBJ2-7
CASSPGTGGVDTQYF TGTGCCAGCAGCCCCGGGACAGGGGGGGTAGATACGCAGTATTTT TRBV7-9 . TRBD1 TRBJ2-3
CASSYLNGQGLEAFF TGTGCCAGCAGTTACTTAAACGGACAGGGACTTGAAGCTTTCTTT TRBV6-5 . TRBD1 TRBJ1-1
CATSSSSSGLSYNEQFF TGTGCCACCAGCAGTTCCTCTAGCGGCCTATCCTACAATGAGCAGTTCTTC TRBV15 . TRBD2 TRBJ2-1
CASSTTPGDTQYF TGCGCCAGCAGCACTACGCCGGGGGATACGCAGTATTTT TRBV5-1 . . TRBJ2-3
CASSLLAGWETQYF TGTGCCAGCAGCTTACTAGCGGGTTGGGAGACCCAGTACTTC TRBV13 once TRBD2 TRBJ2-5
CASSLGTSGRNEQFF TGTGCCAGCAGCTTGGGAACTAGCGGGAGAAATGAGCAGTTCTTC TRBV5-8 . TRBD2 TRBJ2-1
CASSLGGVDEQFF TGTGCCAGCAGCTTAGGGGGGGTCGATGAGCAGTTCTTC TRBV7-9 few . TRBJ2-1
CAISEGLHTQETQYF TGTGCCATCAGTGAGGGACTCCATACCCAAGAGACCCAGTACTTC TRBV10-3 . . TRBJ2-5
CASFSGTNVYEQYF TGTGCCAGCTTTTCCGGGACAAACGTCTACGAGCAGTACTTC TRBV6-1 . . TRBJ2-7
CASSTRDRGSKNTEAFF TGTGCCAGTAGTACCCGGGACAGGGGGTCGAAAAACACTGAAGCTTTCTTT TRBV19 once TRBD1 TRBJ1-1
CASSAATNTGELFF TGTGCCAGCTCTGCGGCTACGAACACCGGGGAGCTGTTTTTT TRBV18 . . TRBJ2-2
CASSLQGEVTEAFF TGCGCCAGCAGCTTGCAGGGGGAAGTCACTGAAGCTTTCTTT TRBV5-1 . TRBD1 TRBJ1-1
CASSLTSGESYEQYF TGTGCCAGCAGCCTAACTAGCGGAGAGAGCTACGAGCAGTACTTC TRBV6-5 once TRBD2 TRBJ2-7
CSVGGDYGYTF TGCAGCGTGGGAGGAGACTATGGCTACACCTTC TRBV29-1 . . TRBJ1-2
CASSLETGFTTDTQYF TGCGCCAGCAGCTTGGAAACAGGCTTCACAACCGATACGCAGTATTTT TRBV5-1 . . TRBJ2-3
CAWGEREQFF TGTGCCTGGGGTGAGCGCGAGCAGTTCTTC TRBV30 . . TRBJ2-1
CASSPTASRYEQYF TGTGCCAGCTCACCTACGGCTAGCAGATACGAGCAGTACTTC TRBV18 . . TRBJ2-7
CASRMAGVYGYTF TGTGCCAGCAGAATGGCGGGGGTCTATGGCTACACCTTC TRBV28 once . TRBJ1-2
CATSRVRQGTGEQYF TGTGCCACCAGCAGAGTGAGACAGGGGACGGGGGAGCAGTACTTC TRBV15 . TRBD1 TRBJ2-7
CASSLPWEGQNEQFF TGTGCCAGCAGCTTACCGTGGGAGGGCCAGAATGAGCAGTTCTTC TRBV7-9 once TRBD2 TRBJ2-1
CASSLGASGKQETQYF TGCGCCAGCAGCTTGGGGGCTAGCGGGAAGCAAGAGACCCAGTACTTC TRBV5-1 . TRBD2 TRBJ2-5
CASSWADWSREQFF TGTGCCAGCAGCTGGGCGGACTGGTCTCGGGAGCAGTTCTTC TRBV5-6 . . TRBJ2-1
CASSQVWGGEQFF TGTGCCAGCAGCCAAGTCTGGGGGGGTGAGCAGTTCTTC TRBV14 . TRBD2 TRBJ2-1
CASSQGSAGGYEQYF TGCGCCAGCAGCCAAGGCTCAGCGGGAGGTTACGAGCAGTACTTC TRBV4-1 . TRBD2 TRBJ2-7
CASSLVGQGRDTQYF TGTGCCAGCAGCTTAGTCGGACAGGGGAGGGATACGCAGTATTTT TRBV7-9 . TRBD1 TRBJ2-3
CASKPGLADYEQYF TGTGCCAGCAAACCGGGACTAGCGGACTACGAGCAGTACTTC TRBV28 . TRBD2 TRBJ2-7
CASSIRASGYTGELFF TGTGCCAGTAGTATTCGGGCTAGCGGATACACCGGGGAGCTGTTTTTT TRBV19 . TRBD2 TRBJ2-2
CSARGPYEQYF TGCAGTGCCAGGGGGCCCTACGAGCAGTACTTC TRBV20-1 . TRBD1 TRBJ2-7
CASSPRDRVVMGYGYTF TGTGCCAGCAGCCCGAGGGACAGGGTGGTGATGGGCTATGGCTACACCTTC TRBV7-2 . TRBD1 TRBJ1-2
CASSLTGQVKVHEQYF TGTGCCAGCAGCCTCACCGGACAGGTCAAGGTCCACGAGCAGTACTTC TRBV5-5 . TRBD1 TRBJ2-7
CASRELAFGEQFF TGTGCCAGCAGGGAACTAGCCTTCGGCGAGCAGTTCTTC TRBV6-1 . . TRBJ2-1
CASSQDVRNGWDTQYF TGCGCCAGCAGCCAAGATGTCAGGAATGGTTGGGATACGCAGTATTTT TRBV4-1 . . TRBJ2-3
CSVEVWVSSSYEQYF TGCAGCGTGGAGGTATGGGTATCGAGCTCCTACGAGCAGTACTTC TRBV29-1 . . TRBJ2-7
CASSQAVSSYNEQFF TGTGCCAGCTCACAAGCGGTGAGCTCCTACAATGAGCAGTTCTTC TRBV18 . . TRBJ2-1
CASRDREKGYTF TGTGCCAGTAGGGACAGGGAGAAAGGCTACACCTTC TRBV19 few TRBD1 TRBJ1-2
CASSLARGIPEAFF TGTGCCAGCAGCTTAGCAAGGGGGATCCCTGAAGCTTTCTTT TRBV7-9 . . TRBJ1-1
CASNRGSNSNQPQHF TGTGCCAGCAACCGAGGAAGTAATAGCAATCAGCCCCAGCATTTT TRBV2 . . TRBJ1-5
CASSPTGPTGELFF TGTGCCAGCAGCCCGACAGGGCCCACCGGGGAGCTGTTTTTT TRBV27 . TRBD1 TRBJ2-2
CASSLASSLAGYYNEQFF TGTGCCAGCAGCTTAGCCAGCTCATTAGCGGGATACTACAATGAGCAGTTCTTC TRBV11-2 . TRBD2 TRBJ2-1
CASSPRTSGRAILGGEQFF TGTGCCAGCAGCCCCAGGACTAGCGGGAGGGCTATCTTGGGTGGTGAGCAGTTCTTC TRBV7-9 . TRBD2 TRBJ2-1
CASMTGGGRLRGDTQYF TGTGCCAGCATGACAGGGGGCGGCCGACTCCGCGGGGATACGCAGTATTTT TRBV21-1 . . TRBJ2-3
CASSISRTGGIVSGYTF TGTGCCAGCAGTATATCCCGGACAGGGGGGATTGTGAGTGGCTACACCTTC TRBV27 . TRBD1 TRBJ1-2